These 22 T cell receptor beta chains came from one sample sequenced in a study of cytomegalovirus exposure and HLA in healthy donors. 13 Jbeta primers and 60 Vbeta primers were used for the PCR. Here immunoSEQ multiplex PCR was the method, and the copy in TCRdb shows in-frame clones only, minus some. The sample gives roughly 170,000 clones, 80% to 90% of which show up once; 0.95% to 1.5% is in the top ten. Sequenced material: PBMCs. These receptors all stem from a girl aged 2-9 years in good health and CMV-seropositive.

This rearrangement joins TRBV2 to TRBJ1-5; a weak D match, TRBD1 (6 bases). CDR1 SNHLY and CDR2 FYNNEI come from the germline V gene. There are 14 residues in the CDR3. Trimming took 6 bases from V and 0 from J, leaving 9 bases between them. The CDR3 loop reads CASRPDSSNQPQHF. The CDR3, as DNA: TGTGCCAGCAGGCCGGACAGTAGCAATCAGCCCCAGCATTTT.

This chain links TRBV9 with TRBJ1-1; tentative D call: TRBD1 (6 bases). The V gene lost 2 bases and the J gene lost 4 bases, with 18 bases spanning the gap. The CDR3 is 16 amino acids. Germline lookup yields CDR1 SGDLS and CDR2 YYNGEE. The CDR3 is CASSVTTGIGSTEAFF. CDR3 DNA sequence: TGTGCCAGCAGCGTGACGACAGGAATCGGCTCCACTGAAGCTTTCTTT.

This clone turned up a few times. The genes are TRBV30 and TRBJ1-1; 8 bases are shared with TRBD1. Germline CDR1 is GTSNPN and CDR2 is SVGIG (reference sequence). V lost 5 bases and J lost 1; bases outside the gene matches: 0. CDR3 length equals 12 residues. CDR3: CAWGTGNTEAFF. CDR3 nucleotide sequence: TGTGCCTGGGGGACAGGGAACACTGAAGCTTTCTTT.

About this clone itself: The junction departs from the called germline gene at one end, perhaps through a read error. The V call is TRBV7-3, the J call TRBJ2-1, with no clear D. Germline assignment: CDR1 SGHTA and CDR2 FQGTGA. The CDR3 is 16 residues long. This CDR3 is CASSLTPGHDYNEQFF. The CDR3 region has the DNA TGTGCCAGCAGCCTAACACCAGGCCATGACTACAATGAGCAGTTCTTC.

The chain carries TRBV15 and TRBJ1-4; D is unclear. The CDR3 is made up of 12 amino acids. The V end was cut by 1 base, the J end by 16 bases, with 13 bases between. From germline, CDR1 is LNHNV and CDR2 YYDKDF (reference sequence). The CDR3 loop reads CATSRGAARPFF. CDR3 nucleotides: TGTGCCACCAGCAGAGGGGCAGCACGTCCGTTTTTT.

The CDR3 DNA reads as TGTGCCAGCAGTGAAAGGGGGGGCGTTTTTATAGTGAACACTGAAGCTTTCTTT. It specifies CASSERGGVFIVNTEAFF. The chain has TRBV2 and TRBJ1-1; D is possibly TRBD1 (6 bases). The V end was cut by 2 bases, the J end by 0 bases, with 19 bases between. The germline CDR1 and CDR2 sequences are SNHLY and FYNNEI. This CDR3 has 18 amino acids. Based on the CDR3 plus reference TRBV2 and TRBJ1-1, the full variable domain is EPEVTQTPSHQVTQMGQEVILRCVPISNHLYFYWYRQILGQKVEFLVSFYNNEISEKSEIFDDQFSVERPDGSNFTLKIRSTKLEDSAMYFCASSERGGVFIVNTEAFFGQGTRLTVV.

The chain couples TRBV5-1 to TRBJ1-2; maybe TRBD1 (5 bases). V was pared by 0 bases and J by 2 bases, with 14 bases between. The CDR3 runs 16 residues. CDR1 and CDR2 (germline): SGHRS, YFSETQ. The CDR3 bases are TGCGCCAGCAGCTTGGGTGCAGGGATCGGCAACTATGGCTACACCTTC. It specifies CASSLGAGIGNYGYTF.

The chain recombines TRBV27 with TRBJ2-7, with D possibly TRBD2 on 6 matching bases. This CDR3 is 14 amino acids long. Trimming stripped 8 bases from V and 2 bases from J, with 16 bases between. The germline V gene has CDR1 MNHEY and CDR2 SMNVEV (reference sequence). The CDR3 region is CASSPGGKPYEQYF. CDR3 in DNA: TGTGCCAGCTCCCCCGGCGGGAAGCCCTACGAGCAGTACTTC.

This clone was observed a single time. The chain carries TRBV19 and TRBJ1-1; TRBD1 matches at 7 bases. Germline assignment: CDR1 LNHDA and CDR2 SQIVND (reference sequence). After removal of 6 bases from V and 3 bases from J, the junction contained 10 bases not matched to a gene. The CDR3 is made up of 15 amino acids. This CDR3 reads CASRPDRVQYTEAFF. The CDR3 nucleotides read TGTGCCAGTAGACCAGACAGGGTACAATACACTGAAGCTTTCTTT.

V and J are TRBV4-1 and TRBJ2-3; TRBD1 aligns across 9 bases. The V gene end was trimmed by 5 bases and the J gene end by 6 bases; junction bases not matched to a gene: 12. Germline CDR1 is MGHRA and CDR2 is YSYEKL. The CDR3 spans 16 residues. The CDR3 DNA is TGCGCCAGCAGCGGTCCCGGGACAGGGAAGTTGGATACGCAGTATTTT. It is translated as CASSGPGTGKLDTQYF.

As for this clone: The same CDR3 arises from other DNA sequences in this sample as well. The chain joins TRBV5-6 to TRBJ2-3, with 9 bases aligning to TRBD1. CDR3 length equals 14 residues. Germline loops: CDR1 SGHDT, CDR2 YYEEEE. V shed 4 bases and J 3 bases; nucleotides not matched to a gene: 3. CDR3 sequence: CASSGTGRTDTQYF. CDR3 sequence (DNA): TGTGCCAGCAGCGGGACAGGGAGGACAGATACGCAGTATTTT.

V gene TRBV2 combines with J gene TRBJ1-5; D call uncertain. V was trimmed by 4 bases and J by 0 bases, leaving 10 bases between them. Germline CDR1 reads SNHLY; CDR2 reads FYNNEI. The CDR3 runs to 15 residues. This CDR3 is CASSVAGVSNQPQHF. CDR3 DNA: TGTGCCAGCAGTGTCGCAGGCGTTAGCAATCAGCCCCAGCATTTT. The whole variable domain, filled in from reference TRBV2 and TRBJ1-5, reads EPEVTQTPSHQVTQMGQEVILRCVPISNHLYFYWYRQILGQKVEFLVSFYNNEISEKSEIFDDQFSVERPDGSNFTLKIRSTKLEDSAMYFCASSVAGVSNQPQHFGDGTRLSIL.

The genes are TRBV5-5 and TRBJ2-7; weak D call: TRBD1 (6 bases). The CDR3 consists of 15 residues. Trimming took off 3 bases at V and 5 bases at J, with 18 bases between the two ends. Germline V CDR1 and CDR2: SGHKS, YYEKEE (reference sequence). The CDR3: CASSSIQGGVNEQYF. The CDR3 region has the DNA TGTGCCAGCAGCTCGATACAGGGTGGGGTGAACGAGCAGTACTTC.

The chain recombines TRBV21-1 with TRBJ2-1; the tabulated D call, TRBD1, remains unverified against the DNA. TRBV21-1 is a listed pseudogene. The CDR3 has 17 residues. In DNA form, the CDR3 reads TGTGCCAGCAGCAGCCGTAGACAGTCCGCCTGCTACAATGAGCAGTTCTTC. Translation gives CASSSRRQSACYNEQFF.

The chain couples TRBV29-1 to TRBJ2-7; 12 bases align to TRBD1. The V gene end was trimmed by 4 bases and the J gene end by 3 bases; junction bases not matched to a gene: 7. The CDR3 length is 15 residues. Germline assignment: CDR1 SQVTM and CDR2 ANQGSEA. The CDR3 sequence is CSVVRGQGAIYEQYF. CDR3 sequence (DNA): TGCAGCGTTGTAAGGGGACAGGGGGCTATCTACGAGCAGTACTTC.

The chain links TRBV7-9 to TRBJ2-7, with D hard to call. This CDR3 has 11 amino acids. CDR1 SEHNR and CDR2 FQNEAQ come from the germline V gene (reference sequence). Trimming cost V 3 bases and J 7 bases, with 7 bases left between them. As DNA, the CDR3 is TGTGCCAGCAGCTTTTCGGGTGAGCAGTACTTC. Protein: CASSFSGEQYF.

This chain uses TRBV30 with TRBJ2-7; 8 bases are a match to TRBD2. This CDR3 has 12 residues. Germline V gene sequence: CDR1 GTSNPN, CDR2 SVGIG (reference sequence). After removal of 6 bases from V and 2 bases from J, the junction contained 3 bases not matched to a gene. The DNA for the CDR3 is TGTGCCTGTACCGGGGGGGCCTACGAGCAGTACTTC. Encoded protein: CACTGGAYEQYF.

The chain links TRBV30 to TRBJ2-3; D remains ambiguous. With 7 bases removed from V and 0 bases from J, the gap between germline ends came to 11 bases. The germline CDR1 and CDR2 sequences are GTSNPN and SVGIG (reference sequence). This CDR3 region has 13 residues. The CDR3 DNA is TGTGCCTCCCGCGGAGAGAGCACAGATACGCAGTATTTT. Its translation is CASRGESTDTQYF.

This clone has a handful of counts. The rearrangement joins TRBV6-5 to TRBJ2-7, with 10 nucleotides matching TRBD1. The trim removed 7 bases at V and 7 bases at J, leaving 10 bases unmatched. The CDR3 has 14 residues. Germline V CDR1 and CDR2: MNHEY, SVGAGI. The CDR3 loop reads CASKKGQGLDEQYF. CDR3 sequence (DNA): TGTGCCAGCAAAAAGGGACAGGGGTTGGATGAGCAGTACTTC.

This clone was recorded once. The CDR3, as DNA: TGTGCCAGCAGTCCGGGACTCCTCGACGACGAGCAGTACTTC. It yields the protein CASSPGLLDDEQYF. V and J are TRBV5-8 and TRBJ2-7; D is perhaps TRBD2 (6 bases). The germline CDR1 and CDR2 sequences are SGHTS and YDEGEE. Trimming removed 5 bases at V and 5 bases at J, with 17 bases between. The CDR3 totals 14 residues.

The chain couples TRBV6-6 to TRBJ1-2, with unresolved D. V lost 11 bases and J lost 2, with 12 bases in between. CDR3 size: 12 residues. CDR1 MNHNY and CDR2 SVGAGI come from the germline V gene (reference sequence). The CDR3 is CALGRSNYGYTF. Here the CDR3 DNA reads TGTGCCTTGGGGAGGTCGAACTATGGCTACACCTTC.

This clone was counted once. This rearrangement joins TRBV6-5 to TRBJ2-7; 7 nucleotides match TRBD2. The CDR3 has 13 residues. With V trimmed by 8 bases and J by 3 bases, 7 bases remained unmatched. From germline, CDR1 is MNHEY and CDR2 SVGAGI. In DNA form, the CDR3 reads TGTGCCAGCGCCAAGCGGGATCACTACGAGCAGTACTTC. Protein product: CASAKRDHYEQYF.